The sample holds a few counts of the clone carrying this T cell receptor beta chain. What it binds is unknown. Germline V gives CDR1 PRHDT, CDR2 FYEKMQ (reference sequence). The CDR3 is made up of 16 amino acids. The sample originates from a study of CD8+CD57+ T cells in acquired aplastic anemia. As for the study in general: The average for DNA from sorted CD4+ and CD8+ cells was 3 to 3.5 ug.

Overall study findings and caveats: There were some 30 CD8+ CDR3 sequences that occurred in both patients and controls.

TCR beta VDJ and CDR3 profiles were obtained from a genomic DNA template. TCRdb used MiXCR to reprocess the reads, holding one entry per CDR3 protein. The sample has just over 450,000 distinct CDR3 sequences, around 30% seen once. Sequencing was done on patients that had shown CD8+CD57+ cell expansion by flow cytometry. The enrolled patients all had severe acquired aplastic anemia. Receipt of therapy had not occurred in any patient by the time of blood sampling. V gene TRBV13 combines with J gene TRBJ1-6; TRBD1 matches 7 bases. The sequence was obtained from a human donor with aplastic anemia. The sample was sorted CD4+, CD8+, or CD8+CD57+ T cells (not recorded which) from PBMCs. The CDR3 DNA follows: TGTTATCCTCAGGGGGTCTCGAGCTCCTATAATTCACCCCTCCACTTT. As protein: CYPQGVSSSYNSPLHF.